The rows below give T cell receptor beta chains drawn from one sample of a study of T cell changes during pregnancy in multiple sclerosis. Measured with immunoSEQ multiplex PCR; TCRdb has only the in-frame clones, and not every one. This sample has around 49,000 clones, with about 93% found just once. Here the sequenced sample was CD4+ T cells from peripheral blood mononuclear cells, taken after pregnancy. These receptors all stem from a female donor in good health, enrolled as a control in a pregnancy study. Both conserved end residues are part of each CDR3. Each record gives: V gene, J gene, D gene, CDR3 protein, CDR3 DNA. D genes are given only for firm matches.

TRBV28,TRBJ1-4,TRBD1,CASGLMGQGALTNEKLFF,TGTGCCAGCGGCCTTATGGGGCAGGGGGCGCTGACTAATGAAAAACTGTTTTTT
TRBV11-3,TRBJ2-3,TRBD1,CASSPTRTGGTQYF,TGTGCCAGCAGCCCGACCCGGACAGGGGGTACGCAGTATTTT
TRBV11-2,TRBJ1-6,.,CASSLVGGTAAPLHF,TGTGCCAGCAGCTTAGTAGGAGGGACGGCGGCACCCCTCCACTTT
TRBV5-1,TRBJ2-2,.,CASSTNAGNPTGELFF,TGCGCCAGCAGCACAAACGCCGGGAACCCCACCGGGGAGCTGTTTTTT
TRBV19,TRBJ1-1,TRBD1,CASSKGGAEAFF,TGTGCCAGTAGTAAAGGGGGCGCTGAAGCTTTCTTT
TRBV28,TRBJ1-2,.,CASSLKGQGGYGYTF,TGTGCCAGCAGTTTAAAGGGGCAGGGCGGCTATGGCTACACCTTC
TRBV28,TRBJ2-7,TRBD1,CASRPGQTYEQYF,TGTGCCAGCAGGCCGGGACAGACCTACGAGCAGTACTTC
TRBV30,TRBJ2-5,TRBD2,CAWSLRLALQETQYF,TGTGCCTGGAGTCTGCGACTAGCGCTTCAAGAGACCCAGTACTTC
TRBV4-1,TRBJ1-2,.,CASSQAGHGYTF,TGCGCCAGCAGCCAAGCAGGCCATGGCTACACCTTC
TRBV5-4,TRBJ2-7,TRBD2,CASSLAGTTSYEQYF,TGTGCCAGCAGCTTGGCCGGGACTACCTCCTACGAGCAGTACTTC
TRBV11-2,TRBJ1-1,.,CASSQRQPNTEAFF,TGTGCCAGCAGCCAGCGGCAGCCGAACACTGAAGCTTTCTTT
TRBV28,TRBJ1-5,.,CASSTVVGLQPQHF,TGTGCCAGCAGCACCGTAGTTGGGCTTCAGCCCCAGCATTTT
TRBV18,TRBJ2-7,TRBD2,CASSPQGQLASSYEQYF,TGTGCCAGCTCACCACAAGGTCAACTAGCGAGCTCCTACGAGCAGTACTTC
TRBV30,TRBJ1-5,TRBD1,CAWSPTGASNQPQHF,TGTGCCTGGAGCCCGACAGGGGCCAGCAATCAGCCCCAGCATTTT
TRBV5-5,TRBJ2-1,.,CASSIVYNEQFF,TGTGCCAGCAGCATCGTCTACAATGAGCAGTTCTTC
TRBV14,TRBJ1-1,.,CASSPGWNTEAFF,TGTGCCAGCAGCCCGGGATGGAACACTGAAGCTTTCTTT
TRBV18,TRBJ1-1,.,CASSRGGQTEAFF,TGTGCCAGCTCACGCGGGGGGCAGACTGAAGCTTTCTTT
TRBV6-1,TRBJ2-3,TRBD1,CASSGQGSVSDTQYF,TGTGCCAGCAGTGGACAGGGGAGTGTCTCGGATACGCAGTATTTT
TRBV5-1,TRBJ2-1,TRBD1,CASSPQPGQGGIDEQFF,TGCGCCAGCAGCCCCCAGCCGGGACAGGGCGGCATCGATGAGCAGTTCTTC
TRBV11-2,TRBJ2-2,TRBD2,CASSHPGLAGGQRTGELFF,TGTGCCAGCAGCCATCCGGGACTAGCGGGGGGGCAAAGAACCGGGGAGCTGTTTTTT
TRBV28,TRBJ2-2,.,CATGLAHTGELFF,TGTGCCACCGGACTCGCACACACCGGGGAGCTGTTTTTT
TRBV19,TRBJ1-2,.,CASSIQVNPRYGYTF,TGTGCCAGTAGTATACAGGTGAATCCTCGCTATGGCTACACCTTC
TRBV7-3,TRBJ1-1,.,CASSSQGNTEAFF,TGTGCCAGCAGCTCACAGGGGAACACTGAAGCTTTCTTT